The text below deals with one TCR beta chain. What it binds is not known. This sample stems from a study of OX40 agonist ivuxolimab in advanced cancers. Findings and caveats of the study: In the expanded peripheral T cells, antigen specificity was never determined. Compared with others, partial responders at 0.1-3.0 mg/kg displayed clonal expansion among the lowest. There was clonal expansion of CD4+ and CD8+ blood T cells by week 6 at 0.1 to 3.0 mg/kg.

The CDR3 spans 13 residues. From germline, CDR1 is GTSNPN and CDR2 SVGIG (reference sequence). After removal of 0 bases from V and 7 bases from J, the junction contained 2 bases not matched to a gene. The data were produced by immunoSEQ multiplex PCR, yet TCRdb's version contains in-frame clones alone and is incomplete. Here the sample spans 81,000 or so clones, roughly nine tenths being singletons. This TCR was sampled from an adult with an advanced solid tumor such as melanoma, head and neck, liver or kidney cancer. The chain has TRBV30 and TRBJ2-7; 11 nucleotides line up with TRBD2. The sequencing used CD4+ or CD8+ T cells sorted from blood, collected in a trial of the OX40 agonist ivuxolimab. CDR3 loop: CAWSVLAGDEQYF. For the CDR3, the DNA is TGTGCCTGGAGTGTACTAGCGGGGGATGAGCAGTACTTC.